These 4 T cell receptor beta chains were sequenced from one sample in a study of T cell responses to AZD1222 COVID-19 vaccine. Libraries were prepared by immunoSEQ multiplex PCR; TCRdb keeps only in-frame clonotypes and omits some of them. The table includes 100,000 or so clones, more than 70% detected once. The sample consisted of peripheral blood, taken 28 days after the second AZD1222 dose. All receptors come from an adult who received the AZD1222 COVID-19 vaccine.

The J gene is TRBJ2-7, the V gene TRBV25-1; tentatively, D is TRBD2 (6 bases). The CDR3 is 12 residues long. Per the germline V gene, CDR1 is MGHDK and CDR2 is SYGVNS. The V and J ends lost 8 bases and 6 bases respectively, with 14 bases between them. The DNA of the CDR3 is TGTGCCAGCTTTCACGGGGGTTGCGAGCAGTACTTC. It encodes CASFHGGCEQYF.

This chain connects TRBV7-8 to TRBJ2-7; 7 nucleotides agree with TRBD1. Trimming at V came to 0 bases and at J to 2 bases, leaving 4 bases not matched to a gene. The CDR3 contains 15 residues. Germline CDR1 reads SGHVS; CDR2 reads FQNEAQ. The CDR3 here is CASSLAGQGAYEQYF. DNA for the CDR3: TGTGCCAGCAGCTTAGCCGGCCAGGGGGCCTACGAGCAGTACTTC.

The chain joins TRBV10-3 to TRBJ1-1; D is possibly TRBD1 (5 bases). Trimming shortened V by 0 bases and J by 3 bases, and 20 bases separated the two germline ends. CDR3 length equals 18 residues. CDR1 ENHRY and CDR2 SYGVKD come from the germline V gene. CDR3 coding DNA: TGTGCCATCAGTGAGTCGACAGCATACCCCAGCGAGGACACTGAAGCTTTCTTT. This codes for CAISESTAYPSEDTEAFF.

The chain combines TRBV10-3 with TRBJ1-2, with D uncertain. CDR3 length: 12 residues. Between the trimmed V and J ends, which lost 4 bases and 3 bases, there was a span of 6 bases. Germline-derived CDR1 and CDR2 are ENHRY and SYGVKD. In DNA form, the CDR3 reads TGTGCCATCAGTGGGGGAGACTATGGCTACACCTTC. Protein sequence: CAISGGDYGYTF.